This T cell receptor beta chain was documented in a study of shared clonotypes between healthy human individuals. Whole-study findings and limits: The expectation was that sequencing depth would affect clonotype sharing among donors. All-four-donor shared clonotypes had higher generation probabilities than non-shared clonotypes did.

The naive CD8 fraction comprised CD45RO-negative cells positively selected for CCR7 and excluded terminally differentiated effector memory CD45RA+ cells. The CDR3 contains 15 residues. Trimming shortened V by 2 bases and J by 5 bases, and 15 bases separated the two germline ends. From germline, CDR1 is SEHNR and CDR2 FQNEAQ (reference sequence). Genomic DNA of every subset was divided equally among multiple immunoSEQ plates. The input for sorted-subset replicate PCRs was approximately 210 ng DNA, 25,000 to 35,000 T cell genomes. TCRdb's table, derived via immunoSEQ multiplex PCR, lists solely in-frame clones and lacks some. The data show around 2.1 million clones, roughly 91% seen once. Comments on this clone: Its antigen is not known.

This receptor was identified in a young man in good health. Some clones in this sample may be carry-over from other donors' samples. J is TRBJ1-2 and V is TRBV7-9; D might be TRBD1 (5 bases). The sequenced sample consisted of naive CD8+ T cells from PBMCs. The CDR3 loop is CASSLPWDGLYGYTF. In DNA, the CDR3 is TGTGCCAGCAGCTTACCCTGGGACGGATTATATGGCTACACCTTC.